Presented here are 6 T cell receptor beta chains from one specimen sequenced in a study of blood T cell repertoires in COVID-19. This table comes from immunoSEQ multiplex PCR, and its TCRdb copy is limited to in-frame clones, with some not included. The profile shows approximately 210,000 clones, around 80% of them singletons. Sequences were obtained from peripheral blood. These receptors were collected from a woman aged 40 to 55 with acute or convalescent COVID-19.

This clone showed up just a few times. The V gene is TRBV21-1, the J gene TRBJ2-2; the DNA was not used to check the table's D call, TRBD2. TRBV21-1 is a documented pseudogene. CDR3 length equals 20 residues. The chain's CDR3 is CASSKCGPSSGDLNTGELFF. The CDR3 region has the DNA TGTGCCAGCAGCAAATGTGGGCCCTCTAGCGGGGATTTGAACACCGGGGAGCTGTTTTTT.

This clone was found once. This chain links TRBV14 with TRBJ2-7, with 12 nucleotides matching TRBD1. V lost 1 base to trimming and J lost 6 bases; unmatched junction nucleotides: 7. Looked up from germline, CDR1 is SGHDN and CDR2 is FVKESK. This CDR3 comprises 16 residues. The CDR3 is CASSQGLGTGGLEQYF. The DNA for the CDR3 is TGTGCCAGCAGCCAAGGGCTAGGGACAGGGGGCCTCGAGCAGTACTTC. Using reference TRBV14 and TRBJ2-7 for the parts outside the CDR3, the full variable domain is EAGVTQFPSHSVIEKGQTVTLRCDPISGHDNLYWYRRVMGKEIKFLLHFVKESKQDESGMPNNRFLAERTGGTYSTLKVQPAELEDSGVYFCASSQGLGTGGLEQYFGPGTRLTVT.

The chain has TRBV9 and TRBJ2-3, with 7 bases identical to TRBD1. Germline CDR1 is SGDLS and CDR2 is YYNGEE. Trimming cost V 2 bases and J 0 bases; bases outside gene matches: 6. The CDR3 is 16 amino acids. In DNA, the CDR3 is TGTGCCAGCAGCGTTACAGGGGTAGTTAGCACAGATACGCAGTATTTT. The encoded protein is CASSVTGVVSTDTQYF.

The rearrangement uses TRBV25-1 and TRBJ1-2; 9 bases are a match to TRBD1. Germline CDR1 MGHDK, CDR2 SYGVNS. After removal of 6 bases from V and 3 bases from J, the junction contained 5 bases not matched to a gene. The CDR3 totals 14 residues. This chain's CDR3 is CASSSDRGYYGYTF. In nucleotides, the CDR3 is TGTGCCAGCAGCTCCGACAGGGGGTACTATGGCTACACCTTC.

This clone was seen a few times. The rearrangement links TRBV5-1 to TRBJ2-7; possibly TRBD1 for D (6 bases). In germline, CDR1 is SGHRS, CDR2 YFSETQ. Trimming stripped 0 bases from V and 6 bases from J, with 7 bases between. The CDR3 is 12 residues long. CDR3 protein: CASSLGGGEQYF. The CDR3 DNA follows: TGCGCCAGCAGCTTGGGAGGGGGCGAGCAGTACTTC.

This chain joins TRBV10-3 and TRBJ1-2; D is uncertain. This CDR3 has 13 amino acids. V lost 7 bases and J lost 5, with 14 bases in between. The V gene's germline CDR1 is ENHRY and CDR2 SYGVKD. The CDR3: CAINEGSRYGYTF. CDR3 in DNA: TGTGCCATCAACGAGGGCTCTCGGTATGGCTACACCTTC.